The rows below give T cell receptor beta chains drawn from one sample of a study of T-cell memory formation after mild COVID-19. TCRdb used MiXCR to reprocess the 5' RACE reads, holding one entry per CDR3 protein. The sample records about 390,000 distinct CDR3 sequences, about 17% being singletons. The specimen was PBMCs or a T cell subset sorted from them (not recorded which). These receptors were collected from a young man who had mild COVID-19 (a few samples of this study predate the infection). Cell type and time point are not known. The CDR3 runs from the conserved cysteine through the conserved F or W. Fields, in order: J gene, D gene, clone size, CDR3 length, V gene, CDR3 DNA, CDR3 protein. The D gene is left open where the match is weak. Some rows have no size entry. The others give once, few or many, or a class for an expanded clone.

>TRBJ1-4|NA|NA|14|TRBV4-3
TGCGCCAGCAGCCATACTTCCGGTCCGGGAAAACTGTTTTTT
CASSHTSGPGKLFF
>TRBJ2-4|NA|NA|16|TRBV5-8
TGTGCCAGCAGCTTGGGTATGGCGACTTCCAAAAACATTCAGTACTTC
CASSLGMATSKNIQYF
>TRBJ2-3|NA|few|14|TRBV6-5
TGTGCCAGCAGTTACGGCCACCCCACAGATACGCAGTATTTT
CASSYGHPTDTQYF
>TRBJ1-1|TRBD1|few|14|TRBV20-1
TGCAGTGCACCGGGACAGGGGGCGAACACTGAAGCTTTCTTT
CSAPGQGANTEAFF
>TRBJ2-1|NA|NA|13|TRBV7-2
TGTGCCAGCGGGCGCGGGGTGGGCAATGAGCAGTTCTTC
CASGRGVGNEQFF
>TRBJ1-5|NA|NA|14|TRBV2
TGTGCCAGCAGTGACGCGGGGCAGGATCAGCCCCAGCATTTT
CASSDAGQDQPQHF
>TRBJ1-6|NA|NA|14|TRBV12-3/TRBV12-4
TGTGCCAGCAGTTCCACAGGTCCTGGGTCACCCCTCCACTTT
CASSSTGPGSPLHF
>TRBJ2-3|NA|NA|12|TRBV11-2
TGTGCCAGCAGCTTCTGGTCGGATACGCAGTATTTT
CASSFWSDTQYF
>TRBJ1-1|NA|NA|14|TRBV18
TGTGCCAGCTCACCACCGGCAAGGACGACTGAAGCTTTCTTT
CASSPPARTTEAFF
>TRBJ2-3|NA|NA|18|TRBV28
TGTGCCAGCAGCCACCTACTAATTTCGCGGGGCAACACAGATACGCAGTATTTT
CASSHLLISRGNTDTQYF
>TRBJ1-5|NA|few|14|TRBV7-2
TGTGCCAGCAGCTCCCGCCCGGGCTCGCGGCCCCAGCATTTT
CASSSRPGSRPQHF
>TRBJ1-1|NA|NA|14|TRBV7-8
TGTGCCAGCAGCTTAGGGGGCCTCGACACTGAAGCTTTCTTT
CASSLGGLDTEAFF
>TRBJ2-7|TRBD2|NA|15|TRBV5-1
TGCGCCAGCAGCTTGGAGGCACTAGCGGGGGACGAGCAGTACTTC
CASSLEALAGDEQYF
>TRBJ2-5|NA|many|16|TRBV7-2
TGTGCCAGCACCCCGATGAGGGGATCGATGGGAGAGACCCAGTACTTC
CASTPMRGSMGETQYF
>TRBJ1-2|TRBD1|NA|18|TRBV7-2
TGTGCCAGCAGCCGCCCGGTCAAGAGAACAGGGGCAAAATATGGCTACACCTTC
CASSRPVKRTGAKYGYTF
>TRBJ2-3|TRBD2|NA|15|TRBV10-3
TGTGCCATCAGTGGTGGTAGCGGGGGCCCCGATACGCAGTATTTT
CAISGGSGGPDTQYF
>TRBJ1-6|NA|NA|13|TRBV11-1
TGTGCCAGCAGCACTCTGGGGGTTTCACCCCTCCACTTT
CASSTLGVSPLHF
>TRBJ2-3|TRBD2|NA|17|TRBV5-1
TGCGCCAGCAGCTCAGACTTTACTAGCGGGGGGGCCGGTACGCAGTATTTT
CASSSDFTSGGAGTQYF
>TRBJ1-2|NA|NA|14|TRBV20-1
TGCAGTGCTACTCCGAAAGCTCTCTACTATGGCTACACCTTC
CSATPKALYYGYTF
>TRBJ2-1|NA|NA|15|TRBV9
TGTGCCAGCAGCGCTGGGGCACAACCGGTCAATGAGCAGTTCTTC
CASSAGAQPVNEQFF
>TRBJ2-3|TRBD1|NA|15|TRBV4-1
TGCGCCAGCAGCCAAGGGGACAGGGGCCCAGATACGCAGTATTTT
CASSQGDRGPDTQYF
>TRBJ2-3|TRBD2|NA|18|TRBV5-1
TGCGCCAGCAGCCCCGGACTAGCGGGGGCTAAGGGGCCAGACACGCAGTATTTT
CASSPGLAGAKGPDTQYF
>TRBJ2-7|TRBD1|few|15|TRBV18
TGTGCCAGCTCATCCACGGGACAGGGGATCAACGAGCAGTACTTC
CASSSTGQGINEQYF
>TRBJ1-2|NA|NA|12|TRBV29-1
TGCAGCGTTGTTTGGGGGAACTATGGCTACACCTTC
CSVVWGNYGYTF
>TRBJ1-6|NA|many|13|TRBV6-6
TGTGCCAGCAAGGAGACAAGCTCGTCGAGCCTCCACTTT
CASKETSSSSLHF
>TRBJ1-3|NA|few|16|TRBV5-1
TGCGCCAGCAGCTTGAGTAGACTGGGTTCCGGAAACACCATATATTTT
CASSLSRLGSGNTIYF
>TRBJ1-1|NA|few|14|TRBV5-4
TGTGCCAGCAGCCTGGACACTGGACCGACTGAAGCTTTCTTT
CASSLDTGPTEAFF
>TRBJ1-1|NA|NA|15|TRBV12-3/TRBV12-4
TGTGCCAGCAGTTTCAGGTGGGGGGTGAACACTGAAGCTTTCTTT
CASSFRWGVNTEAFF
>TRBJ1-2|NA|NA|13|TRBV6-5
TGTGCCAGCAGTTATGCGGACAGCTATGGCTACACCTTC
CASSYADSYGYTF
>TRBJ2-1|NA|NA|13|TRBV20-1
TGCAGTGCTTCAGAATCTACCTACAATGAGCAGTTCTTC
CSASESTYNEQFF
>TRBJ2-7|TRBD2|few|17|TRBV6-5
TGTGCCAGCAGACCGAAATGGGGACTAGCCAACTCCTACGAGCAGTACTTC
CASRPKWGLANSYEQYF
>TRBJ1-1|NA|NA|11|TRBV3-1
TGTGCCAGCAGGGGTGGGCCTGAAGCTTTCTTT
CASRGGPEAFF
>TRBJ2-6|NA|few|14|TRBV5-1
TGCGCCAGCAGATTGAGGTCCGGGGCCAACGTCCTGACTTTC
CASRLRSGANVLTF
>TRBJ2-3|NA|NA|16|TRBV5-1
TGCGCCAGCAGCCCGACCAGACTGGACCGCACAGATACGCAGTATTTT
CASSPTRLDRTDTQYF
>TRBJ1-1|NA|NA|15|TRBV6-1
TGTGCCAGCAGCGGCAACTACAGGGTGAACACTGAAGCTTTCTTT
CASSGNYRVNTEAFF
>TRBJ2-2|NA|few|13|TRBV27
TGTGCCAGCAGCCTGGGGCCCCTCGGGGAGCTGTTTTTT
CASSLGPLGELFF
>TRBJ1-5|TRBD1|NA|14|TRBV10-2
TGCGCCAGCAGACAGGGGAGAAGCAATCAGCCCCAGCATTTT
CASRQGRSNQPQHF
>TRBJ2-7|NA|NA|14|TRBV20-1
TGCAGTGCTAGGACAGACCGACTCTCCTACGAGCAGTACTTC
CSARTDRLSYEQYF
>TRBJ1-2|TRBD1|few|13|TRBV13
TGTGCCAGCAGCGCGGGACAGCAATATGGCTACACCTTC
CASSAGQQYGYTF
>TRBJ2-3|NA|NA|13|TRBV7-9
TGTGCCAGCCTAGAGTCAGAAACAGATACGCAGTATTTT
CASLESETDTQYF
>TRBJ1-1|NA|few|13|TRBV5-1
TGCGCCAGCAGCTTGGCCGCAGGTGTTGAAGCTTTCTTT
CASSLAAGVEAFF
>TRBJ1-2|NA|NA|13|TRBV12-3/TRBV12-4
TGTGCCAGCAGTTTAGGGTCAAGCGGTGGCTACACCTTC
CASSLGSSGGYTF
>TRBJ2-7|NA|few|14|TRBV12-3/TRBV12-4
TGTGCCAGCAGCCCACACGGGTCGGGGTACGAGCAGTACTTC
CASSPHGSGYEQYF
>TRBJ1-5|NA|NA|14|TRBV5-5
TGTGCCAGCACACTTTCGGACGGGAATCAGCCCCAGCATTTT
CASTLSDGNQPQHF
>TRBJ2-6|NA|few|15|TRBV15
TGTGCCACCAGCACACGCCCGCGAGGGGCCAACGTCCTGACTTTC
CATSTRPRGANVLTF
>TRBJ2-7|NA|few|12|TRBV6-6
TGTGCCAGCAGCCCCTTAGCTACCGAGCAGTACTTC
CASSPLATEQYF
>TRBJ1-1|NA|few|16|TRBV28
TGTGCCAGCAGTTTAATGGTGGGGGCAGGCGGAACTGAAGCTTTCTTT
CASSLMVGAGGTEAFF
>TRBJ2-5|NA|NA|12|TRBV6-5
TGTGCCAGCGGACACTCGGTAGAGACCCAGTACTTC
CASGHSVETQYF
>TRBJ2-1|TRBD2|NA|15|TRBV7-3
TGTGCCAGCAGCCCGGGACTAGCGGGGTACAATGAGCAGTTCTTC
CASSPGLAGYNEQFF
>TRBJ2-5|NA|few|14|TRBV5-5
TGTGCCAGCAGCTTGGGACAGATGGGAGAGACCCAGTACTTC
CASSLGQMGETQYF
>TRBJ2-1|NA|few|15|TRBV18
TGTGCCAGCTCACCACGCGAGGGGGGCTACAATGAGCAGTTCTTC
CASSPREGGYNEQFF
>TRBJ1-1|NA|few|11|TRBV12-3/TRBV12-4
TGTGCCAGTTTTTCAGGGATCGAAGCTTTCTTT
CASFSGIEAFF
>TRBJ1-5|NA|few|13|TRBV29-1
TGCAGCGTTGGCCGGGATAGCAATCAGCCCCAGCATTTT
CSVGRDSNQPQHF
>TRBJ2-1|NA|many|13|TRBV5-6
TGTGCCAGCAGCTTGGTGAGCGTCGATGAGCAGTTCTTC
CASSLVSVDEQFF
>TRBJ2-2|NA|many|12|TRBV4-1
TGCGCCAGCAGCCCTTCAACCGGGGAGCTGTTTTTT
CASSPSTGELFF
>TRBJ1-5|NA|few|14|TRBV20-1
TGCAGTGCCGAACAGGGAATGGGGAATCAGCCCCAGCATTTT
CSAEQGMGNQPQHF
>TRBJ1-3|NA|NA|15|TRBV5-1
TGCGCCAGCAGCCGAGAACCCCACTCTGGAAACACCATATATTTT
CASSREPHSGNTIYF
>TRBJ1-4|NA|NA|15|TRBV4-1
TGCGCCAGCAGCCAACCGACAGAAGTGAATGAAAAACTGTTTTTT
CASSQPTEVNEKLFF
>TRBJ2-1|TRBD2|NA|16|TRBV4-3
TGCGCCAGCAGCCAAGACACTAGCGGGGGGGTCAATGAGCAGTTCTTC
CASSQDTSGGVNEQFF